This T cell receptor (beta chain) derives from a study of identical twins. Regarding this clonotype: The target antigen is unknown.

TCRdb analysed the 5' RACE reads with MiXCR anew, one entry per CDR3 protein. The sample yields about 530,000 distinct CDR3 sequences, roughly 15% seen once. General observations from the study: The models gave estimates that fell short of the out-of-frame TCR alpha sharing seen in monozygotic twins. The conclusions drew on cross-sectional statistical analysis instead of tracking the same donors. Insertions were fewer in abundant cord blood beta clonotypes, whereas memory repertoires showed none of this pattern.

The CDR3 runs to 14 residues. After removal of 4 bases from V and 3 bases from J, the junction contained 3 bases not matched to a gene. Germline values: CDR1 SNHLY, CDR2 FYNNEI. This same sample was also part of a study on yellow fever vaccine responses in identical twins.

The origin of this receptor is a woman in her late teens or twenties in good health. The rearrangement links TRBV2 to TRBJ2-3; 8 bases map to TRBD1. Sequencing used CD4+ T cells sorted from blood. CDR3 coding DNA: TGTGCCAGCAGTGGACAGGGGACAACAGATACGCAGTATTTT. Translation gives CASSGQGTTDTQYF.